The text below deals with one TCR beta chain. The data stem from a study of blood T cell repertoires in COVID-19. Assay used: immunoSEQ multiplex PCR; TCRdb lists only in-frame clones, some missing. This table holds about 34,000 clones, over 70% found once. V trimming: 5 bases; J trimming: 4 bases; junction bases outside the gene matches: 10. The CDR3 spans 17 residues. CDR1 LGHDT and CDR2 YNNKEL come from the germline V gene (reference sequence). The sequence was collected from an older man with COVID-19, enrolled during active disease. This chain links TRBV3-1 (or the pseudogene TRBV3-2) with TRBJ2-1; 11 nucleotides match TRBD2. Sequencing was carried out using peripheral blood. The CDR3: CASSKQGTSGPYNEQFF. CDR3 coding DNA: TGTGCCAGCAGCAAGCAAGGGACTAGCGGACCATACAATGAGCAGTTCTTC.